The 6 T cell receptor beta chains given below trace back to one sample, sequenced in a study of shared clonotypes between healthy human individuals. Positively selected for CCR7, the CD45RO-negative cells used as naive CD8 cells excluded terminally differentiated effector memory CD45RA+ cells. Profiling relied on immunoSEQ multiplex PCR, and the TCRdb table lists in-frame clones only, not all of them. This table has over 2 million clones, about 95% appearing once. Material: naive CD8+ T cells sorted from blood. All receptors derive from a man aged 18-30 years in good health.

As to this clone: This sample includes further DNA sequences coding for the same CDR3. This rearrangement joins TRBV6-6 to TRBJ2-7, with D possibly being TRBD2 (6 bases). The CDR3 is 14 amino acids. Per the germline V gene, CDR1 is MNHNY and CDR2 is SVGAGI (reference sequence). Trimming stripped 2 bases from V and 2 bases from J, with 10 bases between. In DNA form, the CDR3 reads TGTGCCAGCAGTTACAGCGGAGGGACCTACGAGCAGTACTTC. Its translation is CASSYSGGTYEQYF.

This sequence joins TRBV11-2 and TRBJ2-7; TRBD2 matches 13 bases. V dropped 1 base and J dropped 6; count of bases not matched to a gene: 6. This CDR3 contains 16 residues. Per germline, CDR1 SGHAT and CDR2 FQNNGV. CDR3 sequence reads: CASSLGTGLAGAEQYF. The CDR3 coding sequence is TGTGCCAGCAGCTTAGGAACCGGACTAGCGGGAGCCGAGCAGTACTTC.

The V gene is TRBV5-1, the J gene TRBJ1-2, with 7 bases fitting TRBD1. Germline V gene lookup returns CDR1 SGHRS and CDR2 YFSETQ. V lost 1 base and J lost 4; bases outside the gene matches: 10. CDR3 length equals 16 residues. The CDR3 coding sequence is TGCGCCAGCAGCTTGTTGTCCGGACAGGACATCTATGGCTACACCTTC. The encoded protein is CASSLLSGQDIYGYTF.

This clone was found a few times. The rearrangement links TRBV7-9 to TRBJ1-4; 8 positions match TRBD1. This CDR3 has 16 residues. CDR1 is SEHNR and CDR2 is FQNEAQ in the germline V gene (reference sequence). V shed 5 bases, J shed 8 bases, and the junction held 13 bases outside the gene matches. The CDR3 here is CASSITGGQGLEKLFF. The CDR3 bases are TGTGCCAGCAGCATAACCGGTGGACAGGGATTAGAAAAACTGTTTTTT.

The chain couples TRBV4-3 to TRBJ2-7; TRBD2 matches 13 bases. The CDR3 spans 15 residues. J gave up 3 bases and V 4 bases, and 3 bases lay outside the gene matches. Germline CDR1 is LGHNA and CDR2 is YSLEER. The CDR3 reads CASSLRLAGGYEQYF. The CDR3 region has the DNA TGCGCCAGCAGCCTTCGACTAGCGGGGGGCTACGAGCAGTACTTC.

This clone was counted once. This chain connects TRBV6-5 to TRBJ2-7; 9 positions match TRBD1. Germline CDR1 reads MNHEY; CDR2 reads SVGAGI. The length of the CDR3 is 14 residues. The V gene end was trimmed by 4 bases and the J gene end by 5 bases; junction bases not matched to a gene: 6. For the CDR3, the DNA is TGTGCCAGCAGTTCCACAGGGGGCTCGGACGAGCAGTACTTC. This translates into CASSSTGGSDEQYF.